The 30 T cell receptor beta chains in this list originate from one sample, sequenced in a study of T cell repertoires in cytomegalovirus infection. TCRdb re-analysed the reads in MiXCR, keeping a single row per CDR3 protein. The data contain over 90,000 distinct CDR3 sequences, 16% of them singletons. The material sequenced was PBMCs. These receptors came from a human donor in good health (CMV status not recorded). Some clones in this sample may be carry-over from other donors' samples.

This clonotype was seen at least ten times. The chain carries TRBV7-9 and TRBJ2-3; 8 bases align to TRBD2. CDR1 is SEHNR and CDR2 is FQNEAQ in the germline V gene (reference sequence). V was clipped by 5 bases and J by 2 bases; unmatched bases: 9. The CDR3 spans 16 residues. The CDR3 DNA is TGTGCCAGCAGCCCCGGACTAGCCCTCCCCACAGATACGCAGTATTTT. Translation gives CASSPGLALPTDTQYF.

This clonotype turned up a few times. CDR3 nucleotides: TGTGCCAGCAGCTTAATAGGGCCCGGACTAGCGGGGGGTACGCAGTATTTT. Translating gives CASSLIGPGLAGGTQYF. This sequence joins TRBV7-2 and TRBJ2-3; 14 positions agree with TRBD2. The CDR3 is 17 amino acids. The trim removed 2 bases at V and 8 bases at J, leaving 9 bases unmatched. CDR1 SGHTA and CDR2 FQGNSA come from the germline V gene.

This clonotype has a count of ten or more. The chain joins TRBV7-8 to TRBJ1-2; 9 bases match TRBD1. Losses at the gene ends were 1 base for V and 8 bases for J; bases not matched to a gene: 2. The germline gives CDR1 SGHVS, CDR2 FQNEAQ. The CDR3 totals 13 residues. DNA for the CDR3: TGTGCCAGCAGCTTAGAGACAGGGGGGGGCTACACCTTC. This translates into CASSLETGGGYTF. Variable domain in full (rest from reference TRBV7-8 and TRBJ1-2): GAGVSQSPRYKVAKRGQDVALRCDPISGHVSLFWYQQALGQGPEFLTYFQNEAQLDKSGLPSDRFFAERPEGSVSTLKIQRTQQEDSAVYLCASSLETGGGYTFGSGTRLTVV.

In this sample, this clonotype turned up many times. The V gene is TRBV7-2, the J gene TRBJ1-1; 8 nucleotides agree with TRBD1. Germline CDR1 is SGHTA and CDR2 is FQGNSA. This CDR3 is 14 amino acids long. Trimming removed 4 bases from V and 3 bases from J; junction bases left unmatched: 4. The CDR3 coding sequence is TGTGCCAGCAGCTCTGCAGGGGGCCACACTGAAGCTTTCTTT. Encoded protein: CASSSAGGHTEAFF. The full variable domain, completed using reference TRBV7-2 and TRBJ1-1, is GAGVSQSPSNKVTEKGKDVELRCDPISGHTALYWYRQSLGQGLEFLIYFQGNSAPDKSGLPSDRFSAERTGGSVSTLTIQRTQQEDSAVYLCASSSAGGHTEAFFGQGTRLTVV.

The rearrangement joins TRBV13 to TRBJ2-7; D may be TRBD1 (6 bases). This CDR3 has 14 residues. The V end lost 8 bases, the J end lost 3 bases, and 17 bases lay between the germline ends. CDR1 and CDR2 (germline): PRHDT, FYEKMQ (reference sequence). The CDR3 coding sequence is TGTGCCAGCCGACAACAGGGTCGGTACTACGAGCAGTACTTC. The encoded protein is CASRQQGRYYEQYF.

This clonotype was seen many times. This chain connects TRBV20-1 to TRBJ2-7, with 7 bases that match TRBD2. With 0 bases clipped from V and 1 base from J, the junction kept 12 bases outside the gene matches. The CDR3 is 17 residues long. Germline V gene data show CDR1 as DFQATT and CDR2 as SNEGSKA (reference sequence). CDR3 region: CSARDGRVQVGSYEQYF. CDR3 in DNA: TGCAGTGCTAGAGATGGGAGGGTGCAGGTTGGGTCCTACGAGCAGTACTTC.

In this sample, this clonotype turned up many times. CDR3 sequence reads: CSVDRRGNTGELFF. CDR3 coding DNA: TGCAGCGTAGATAGACGGGGGAACACCGGGGAGCTGTTTTTT. This chain connects TRBV29-1 to TRBJ2-2; TRBD2 is a possible D gene (5 bases). The length of the CDR3 is 14 residues. V lost 6 bases and J 1 base, leaving 12 bases between the germline ends. Germline V gene data show CDR1 as SQVTM and CDR2 as ANQGSEA.

The CDR3 loop reads CASSRLTQETQYF. The CDR3, as DNA: TGTGCCAGCAGTCGGCTGACCCAAGAGACCCAGTACTTC. J is TRBJ2-5 and V is TRBV28; D uncertain. The germline V and J ends were trimmed by 5 bases and 1 base, with 8 bases remaining between them. The germline V gene has CDR1 MDHEN and CDR2 SYDVKM. CDR3 length: 13 residues.

Only a few counts were recorded for this clonotype. V gene TRBV7-2 combines with J gene TRBJ2-1, with 7 positions matching TRBD1. Germline V gene data show CDR1 as SGHTA and CDR2 as FQGNSA. With 0 bases clipped from V and 3 bases from J, the junction kept 5 bases outside the gene matches. CDR3 length: 16 amino acids. CDR3 protein: CASSLAGTASYNEQFF. The DNA of the CDR3 is TGTGCCAGCAGCTTAGCTGGGACAGCGAGCTACAATGAGCAGTTCTTC.

This clonotype was detected only a few times. The chain links TRBV2 to TRBJ1-2; D is unresolved. The CDR3 has 13 residues. Trimming took off 8 bases at V and 3 bases at J, with 13 bases between the two ends. Germline V gene sequence: CDR1 SNHLY, CDR2 FYNNEI. In DNA, the CDR3 is TGTGCCAGCGGTTTTCGGGGTTACTATGGCTACACCTTC. This encodes CASGFRGYYGYTF.

This rearrangement joins TRBV20-1 to TRBJ2-3, with TRBD2 identical over 9 bases. The V segment lost 6 bases and the J segment 1 base; nucleotides outside the gene matches: 5. Per the germline V gene, CDR1 is DFQATT and CDR2 is SNEGSKA (reference sequence). CDR3 length: 14 residues. CDR3 loop: CSAGQRGGTDTQYF. The CDR3 DNA reads TGCAGTGCGGGGCAGCGGGGGGGCACAGATACGCAGTATTTT.

This clonotype came up a few times. The rearrangement uses TRBV7-3 and TRBJ1-2; TRBD1 matches 7 bases. The CDR3 length is 13 residues. In germline, CDR1 is SGHTA, CDR2 FQGTGA. Unmatched junction bases numbered 1, after V lost 0 bases and J lost 6 bases. The CDR3 here is CASSLTGGNGYTF. The CDR3 coding sequence is TGTGCCAGCAGCTTAACAGGGGGCAATGGCTACACCTTC.

This clonotype was counted between two and nine times. The chain has TRBV10-3 and TRBJ2-7, with D possibly being TRBD1 (5 bases). Germline V gene sequence: CDR1 ENHRY, CDR2 SYGVKD. The CDR3 is 13 residues long. Trimming stripped 4 bases from V and 2 bases from J, with 9 bases between. The DNA of the CDR3 is TGTGCCATCAGTGCCGACAGCGCCTACGAGCAGTACTTC. As protein: CAISADSAYEQYF.

The V gene is TRBV4-1, the J gene TRBJ1-3, with D uncertain. Germline-derived CDR1 and CDR2 are MGHRA and YSYEKL. The length of the CDR3 is 16 residues. Trimming removed 2 bases from V and 1 base from J, with 12 bases in between. CDR3 coding DNA: TGCGCCAGCAGCCAACCTAGAGCAGGATCTGGAAACACCATATATTTT. Protein: CASSQPRAGSGNTIYF.

This clonotype was seen many times. The rearrangement uses TRBV19 and TRBJ2-2; D gene unclear. Trimming pared 5 bases from V and 1 base from J, leaving 11 bases between. Germline values: CDR1 LNHDA, CDR2 SQIVND (reference sequence). The CDR3 sequence is 15 residues long. In DNA, the CDR3 is TGTGCCAGTAGTGACCTCCGACGGAACACCGGGGAGCTGTTTTTT. Amino acids: CASSDLRRNTGELFF.

In its sample, this clonotype was seen many times. The rearrangement links TRBV7-2 to TRBJ1-5, with D possibly being TRBD1 (5 bases). The CDR3 is 13 amino acids. The V end was cut by 10 bases, the J end by 6 bases, with 16 bases between. Germline assignment: CDR1 SGHTA and CDR2 FQGNSA. Written as DNA, the CDR3 is TGTGCCACCAGGGAGGGTTTAAGTCAGCCCCAGCATTTT. This codes for CATREGLSQPQHF.

The table lists this clonotype with a few counts. The V and J genes are TRBV6-1 and TRBJ2-1; no reliable D call. The germline V and J ends were trimmed by 4 bases and 6 bases, with 16 bases remaining between them. The CDR3 loop spans 15 amino acids. The germline CDR1 and CDR2 sequences are MNHNS and SASEGT. Here the CDR3 reads CASSVSRSPTNEQFF. The DNA for the CDR3 is TGTGCCAGCAGTGTCAGCCGGTCCCCCACCAATGAGCAGTTCTTC.

There are a few counts of this clonotype. The genes are TRBV20-1 and TRBJ1-4, with D hard to call. Germline V gene sequence: CDR1 DFQATT, CDR2 SNEGSKA (reference sequence). The CDR3 is 15 amino acids. V was clipped by 4 bases and J by 4 bases, with 16 bases between them. In nucleotides, the CDR3 is TGCAGTGCTAAGCGATTTGGGGTGCTTAATGAAAAACTGTTTTTT. Residues: CSAKRFGVLNEKLFF.

The gene calls are TRBV3-1 and TRBJ1-1; TRBD1 is a possible D gene (6 bases). CDR1 and CDR2 from the germline V gene are LGHDT and YNNKEL (reference sequence). CDR3 length equals 15 residues. The V end was cut by 4 bases, the J end by 2 bases, with 14 bases between. The CDR3 sequence: CASSPLTGSNTEAFF. The CDR3 DNA reads as TGTGCCAGCAGCCCCTTAACAGGGAGTAACACTGAAGCTTTCTTT.

This clonotype was seen ten or more times. The rearrangement links TRBV20-1 to TRBJ1-1; no firm D call. CDR1 is DFQATT, CDR2 SNEGSKA, per germline (reference sequence). There are 14 residues in the CDR3. Trimming removed 3 bases at V and 1 base at J, with 12 bases between. As DNA, the CDR3 is TGCAGTGCTAGTCGTGCCAGAACGAACACTGAAGCTTTCTTT. It is translated as CSASRARTNTEAFF.

The sample holds a few counts of this clonotype. This chain connects TRBV7-2 to TRBJ1-5; D call uncertain. Trimming removed 3 bases at V and 4 bases at J, with 4 bases between. CDR1 SGHTA and CDR2 FQGNSA come from the germline V gene. There are 12 residues in the CDR3. For the CDR3, the DNA is TGTGCCAGCAGCTTTGTGAATCAGCCCCAGCATTTT. It codes for CASSFVNQPQHF.

This clonotype was counted at least ten times. The chain employs TRBV7-6 and TRBJ2-3; D is uncertain. V gave up 2 bases and J gave up 0 bases, with 15 bases separating them. The CDR3 is made up of 17 amino acids. The germline V gene encodes CDR1 SGHVS and CDR2 FNYEAQ. This chain's CDR3 is CASSLSTRIYSTDTQYF. As DNA, the CDR3 is TGTGCCAGCAGCTTAAGTACGCGGATATACAGCACAGATACGCAGTATTTT.

V usage is TRBV19 and J usage is TRBJ1-2, with 7 positions matching TRBD1. Germline V gene data show CDR1 as LNHDA and CDR2 as SQIVND (reference sequence). The CDR3 covers 13 residues. The V segment lost 5 bases and the J segment 4 bases; nucleotides outside the gene matches: 4. CDR3 amino acids: CASSLRGPYGYTF. In DNA form, the CDR3 reads TGTGCCAGTAGTTTGAGGGGGCCCTATGGCTACACCTTC.

The genes are TRBV2 and TRBJ1-5, with TRBD1 matching over 8 bases. This CDR3 is 14 amino acids long. The ends lost 6 bases at V and 6 bases at J; junction bases unmatched: 7. Germline CDR1 and CDR2: SNHLY and FYNNEI. CDR3 sequence (DNA): TGTGCCAGCAGGATACAGGGGGGAGGTCAGCCCCAGCATTTT. Protein product: CASRIQGGGQPQHF.

The CDR3 protein is CASSLGQLNYGYTF. CDR3 DNA: TGTGCCAGCAGCCTAGGACAACTAAACTATGGCTACACCTTC. The J gene is TRBJ1-2, the V gene TRBV3-1; maybe TRBD1 (5 bases). CDR3 length: 14 residues. Per the germline V gene, CDR1 is LGHDT and CDR2 is YNNKEL (reference sequence). Trimming removed 4 bases from V and 2 bases from J, with 11 bases in between. Supplemented by reference TRBV3-1 and TRBJ1-2, the full variable domain reads DTAVSQTPKYLVTQMGNDKSIKCEQNLGHDTMYWYKQDSKKFLKIMFSYNNKELIINETVPNRFSPKSPDKAHLNLHINSLELGDSAVYFCASSLGQLNYGYTFGSGTRLTVV.

The chain couples TRBV19 to TRBJ2-1, with 7 bases identical to TRBD2. The CDR3 has 16 residues. V dropped 5 bases and J dropped 1; count of bases not matched to a gene: 8. CDR1 and CDR2 (germline): LNHDA, SQIVND (reference sequence). CDR3 in amino acids: CASSLGLAESYNEQFF. The CDR3 DNA sequence: TGTGCCAGTAGTCTGGGGCTAGCGGAATCCTACAATGAGCAGTTCTTC.

This clonotype was seen a few times. The V and J genes are TRBV6-5 and TRBJ2-2, with a weak D call TRBD2 (7 bases). Germline loops: CDR1 MNHEY, CDR2 SVGAGI. This CDR3 comprises 18 residues. The V end was cut by 4 bases, the J end by 0 bases, with 18 bases between. This CDR3 is CASSLGGAPSTNTGELFF. The DNA for the CDR3 is TGTGCCAGCAGTTTGGGGGGGGCACCTTCAACGAACACCGGGGAGCTGTTTTTT.

At least ten counts were recorded for this clonotype. Written as DNA, the CDR3 is TGTGCCAGCAGCCTCAAGCGGAGTACGGAGCAGTACTTC. Its protein is CASSLKRSTEQYF. The rearrangement joins TRBV28 to TRBJ2-7, with D perhaps TRBD2 (5 bases). There are 13 residues in the CDR3. The ends were cut back, 6 bases at V and 7 bases at J, with 16 bases in the middle. The germline V gene has CDR1 MDHEN and CDR2 SYDVKM.

V usage is TRBV12-3 or TRBV12-4 and J usage is TRBJ2-3; D gene unclear. V lost 3 bases and J lost 6, with 7 bases in between. This CDR3 is built from 12 residues. For the CDR3, the DNA is TGTGCCAGCAGTTTCGTATGGGATACGCAGTATTTT. Translating gives CASSFVWDTQYF.

This clonotype has a count of ten or more. The rearrangement joins TRBV7-4 to TRBJ1-6; TRBD1 matches at 10 bases. Germline CDR1 is SGHVT and CDR2 is SQSDAQ. V was pared by 6 bases and J by 8 bases, with 7 bases of the junction left unmatched. The CDR3 length is 15 residues. This CDR3 reads CASRRSGTGDSPLHF. The DNA for the CDR3 is TGTGCCAGCAGGAGATCCGGGACAGGGGATTCACCCCTCCACTTT. Drawing the rest from reference TRBV7-4 and TRBJ1-6, the complete variable domain is GAGVSQSPRYKVAKRGRDVALRCDSISGHVTLYWYRQTLGQGSEVLTYSQSDAQRDKSGRPSGRFSAERPERSVSTLKIQRTEQGDSAVYLCASRRSGTGDSPLHFGNGTRLTVT.